The 10 T cell receptor beta chains below were found in one sample sequenced in a study of shared clonotypes between healthy human individuals. TCRdb keeps only in-frame clones here, not all; method: immunoSEQ multiplex PCR. The repertoire holds a few hundred thousand clones, around 78% seen once, with more than 10% in the top ten. Sequencing was carried out using PBMCs. The receptors were gathered from a woman aged 40 to 50 in good health. Some clones in this sample may be carry-over from other donors' samples.

The chain employs TRBV19 and TRBJ1-1; weak D call: TRBD1 (5 bases). CDR3 length: 15 residues. Germline assignment: CDR1 LNHDA and CDR2 SQIVND (reference sequence). Trimming removed 3 bases from V and 3 bases from J, with 14 bases in between. Here the CDR3 reads CASSIAGVRDTEAFF. The CDR3 DNA follows: TGTGCCAGTAGTATTGCGGGGGTAAGGGACACTGAAGCTTTCTTT.

This sequence joins TRBV7-1 and TRBJ2-2; 12 bases line up with TRBD1. TRBV7-1 is recorded as an ORF, its role being uncertain. The CDR3 has 16 residues. The trim removed 2 bases at V and 9 bases at J, leaving 7 bases unmatched. The CDR3 here is CASSSPGQGATWELFF. DNA of the CDR3: TGTGCCAGCAGCTCACCGGGACAGGGGGCGACCTGGGAGCTGTTTTTT.

The V and J genes are TRBV18 and TRBJ2-1, with TRBD2 matching 13 bases. Germline values: CDR1 KGHSH, CDR2 LQKENI. Trimming at V came to 0 bases and at J to 9 bases, leaving 2 bases not matched to a gene. This CDR3 has 15 residues. CDR3 nucleotide sequence: TGTGCCAGCTCACCACCGACTAGCGGGAGGATTGAGCAGTTCTTC. Protein: CASSPPTSGRIEQFF.

The CDR3 loop is CASSQGLVGRFGEQYF. Here the CDR3 DNA reads TGCGCCAGCAGCCAAGGTCTTGTCGGGAGGTTTGGCGAGCAGTACTTC. This sequence joins TRBV4-1 and TRBJ2-7, with TRBD2 matching over 7 bases. CDR3 length: 16 amino acids. The J segment lost 6 bases and the V segment lost 1 base, leaving 12 bases of the junction unmatched. Germline loops: CDR1 MGHRA, CDR2 YSYEKL.

The chain employs TRBV6-1 and TRBJ1-4, with a possible D match to TRBD1 (5 bases). The V end lost 4 bases, the J end lost 0 bases, and 9 bases lay between the germline ends. Looked up from germline, CDR1 is MNHNS and CDR2 is SASEGT. This CDR3 region has 15 residues. CDR3 sequence (DNA): TGTGCCAGCAGTGTTGGGGGTGCAACTAATGAAAAACTGTTTTTT. Its translation is CASSVGGATNEKLFF.

This rearrangement joins TRBV5-4 to TRBJ2-2, with unresolved D. The germline V and J ends were trimmed by 6 bases and 3 bases, with 18 bases remaining between them. Germline V CDR1 and CDR2: SGHNT, YYREEE (reference sequence). CDR3 length equals 16 residues. The CDR3 spells CASIQGPTADTGELFF. The CDR3 nucleotides read TGTGCCAGCATCCAAGGACCAACAGCCGACACCGGGGAGCTGTTTTTT.

The rearrangement links TRBV6-5 to TRBJ2-3; no clear D gene. Germline lookup yields CDR1 MNHEY and CDR2 SVGAGI. The CDR3 is 14 amino acids. V was cut by 2 bases and J by 2 bases, with 8 bases left in between. The CDR3 spells CASSYGLVTDTQYF. CDR3 nucleotide sequence: TGTGCCAGCAGTTACGGTCTAGTCACAGATACGCAGTATTTT.

A word on this clone: Other nucleotide sequences in the sample specify the same CDR3. The chain links TRBV30 to TRBJ1-2, with no clear D. The V end lost 4 bases, the J end lost 2 bases, and 11 bases lay between the germline ends. Germline CDR1 GTSNPN, CDR2 SVGIG (reference sequence). This CDR3 is built from 13 residues. The CDR3 DNA is TGTGCCTGGACAGGCGCTATAAACTATGGCTACACCTTC. Translated: CAWTGAINYGYTF.

The chain uses TRBV10-3 and TRBJ2-5; possibly TRBD2 for D (6 bases). CDR1 and CDR2 from the germline V gene are ENHRY and SYGVKD. There are 14 residues in the CDR3. Trimming left V 3 bases short and J 4 bases short, with 12 bases between. This chain's CDR3 is CAISDGGRGETQYF. The CDR3 nucleotides are TGTGCCATCAGTGATGGAGGGCGGGGAGAGACCCAGTACTTC.

This clone occurred many times. The genes are TRBV5-4 and TRBJ2-7; D is uncertain. This CDR3 is built from 11 residues. V was pared by 6 bases and J by 0 bases, with 4 bases between. The V gene's germline CDR1 is SGHNT and CDR2 YYREEE (reference sequence). In DNA, the CDR3 is TGTGCCAGCACCGACTCCTACGAGCAGTACTTC. Translation: CASTDSYEQYF.